This is a list of T cell receptor beta chains from one sample in a study of T-cell reconstitution after alpha-beta-depleted transplantation in children. TCRdb recomputed calls from the PCR reads with MiXCR, one row per CDR3 protein. The sample lists hundreds of thousands of distinct CDR3 sequences, about a sixth seen once, with 25% to 35% in the top ten. The sample in question was PBMCs, mostly from graft donor cells, obtained 360 days after TCRalphabeta/CD19-depleted stem cell transplant. The receptor source for this set is a boy less than two years old who had a stem cell transplant for Wiskott-Aldrich syndrome, so the T cells may come from the graft donor. The CDR3 runs from the conserved cysteine through the conserved F or W. Each record gives: V gene, CDR3 length, J gene, clone size, D gene, CDR3 DNA, CDR3 protein. D genes are given only for firm matches. Some rows mark clone size as missing; the rest say once, few, many or name a class of expanded clone.

TRBV30	12	TRBJ1-2	NA	NA	TGTGCCTGGAATTGGGGGAGGAACGGCTACACCTTC	CAWNWGRNGYTF
TRBV10-3	15	TRBJ1-2	NA	TRBD1	TGTGCCATCAGTGAGTCGCCGGACAGGAGTTATGGCTACACCTTC	CAISESPDRSYGYTF
TRBV7-8	16	TRBJ2-1	NA	NA	TGTGCCAGCAGCTCCTGGTATGGGCACTCCTACAATGAGCAGTTCTTC	CASSSWYGHSYNEQFF
TRBV7-2	14	TRBJ2-3	NA	TRBD2	TGTGCCAGCATCCAGCTAGCGGGAACGAATACGCAGTATTTT	CASIQLAGTNTQYF
TRBV5-1	14	TRBJ2-7	many	NA	TGCGCCAGCAGCTTGGAGGGTCGAACCTACGAGCAGTACTTC	CASSLEGRTYEQYF
TRBV20-1	12	TRBJ2-7	few	TRBD2	TGCAGTGCGGGACTAGCGGTGGGGGAGCAGTACTTC	CSAGLAVGEQYF
TRBV10-3	15	TRBJ2-3	many	NA	TGTGCCATCAGTGATCCCGGGCGCGGCACAGATACGCAGTATTTT	CAISDPGRGTDTQYF
TRBV15	13	TRBJ2-3	few	NA	TGTGCCACCAGGTGGGGTAGGTCAGATACGCAGTATTTT	CATRWGRSDTQYF
TRBV12-3/TRBV12-4	19	TRBJ2-1	NA	TRBD2	TGTGCCAGCAGTTTAGCTCGACTAGCGGGGGGCCCCCCCTACAATGAGCAGTTCTTC	CASSLARLAGGPPYNEQFF
TRBV29-1	12	TRBJ2-5	NA	NA	TGCAGCGTGCGTGGGGGCGTTAAGACCCAGTACTTC	CSVRGGVKTQYF
TRBV20-1	14	TRBJ2-7	few	NA	TGCAGTGCTAGATGGGCTTACAGTCCCTACGAGCAGTACTTC	CSARWAYSPYEQYF
TRBV24-1	15	TRBJ2-7	many	NA	TGTGCCACCAGTGATTTTCCAGCTATCCCATACGAGCAGTACTTC	CATSDFPAIPYEQYF
TRBV12-3/TRBV12-4	14	TRBJ1-1	few	NA	TGTGCCAGCAGCCACCGGGCCCCGAACACTGAAGCTTTCTTT	CASSHRAPNTEAFF
TRBV20-1	11	TRBJ2-3	few	TRBD2	TGCAGTGCTGGCGGGAGCGCCTCAGAGTATTTT	CSAGGSASEYF
TRBV6-2/TRBV6-3	17	TRBJ2-2	few	TRBD2	TGTGCCAGCAGTTACGTCCTAGCGGGAGGTAACACCGGGGAGCTGTTTTTT	CASSYVLAGGNTGELFF
TRBV20-1	16	TRBJ2-4	NA	NA	TGCAGTGCTAGCGCCCCGGGACTCCTAGCCAAAAACATTCAGTACTTC	CSASAPGLLAKNIQYF
TRBV10-2	17	TRBJ2-1	many	NA	TGCGCCAGCAGTGAGTCTGGGGCGGACCCCCTCAGATGTGAGCAGTTCTTC	CASSESGADPLRCEQFF
TRBV10-3	12	TRBJ2-4	few	NA	TGTGCCATCAGTGAGTCGAGAGGCATTCAGTACTTC	CAISESRGIQYF
TRBV7-9	14	TRBJ2-5	NA	NA	TGTGCCAGCAGCCCGTGGACCCTCCAAGAGACCCAGTACTTC	CASSPWTLQETQYF
TRBV12-3/TRBV12-4	15	TRBJ2-5	few	NA	TGTGCCAGCACCCTGCAGGGTCTCGCACAAGAGACCCAGTACTTC	CASTLQGLAQETQYF
TRBV28	16	TRBJ2-1	few	NA	TGTGCCAGCCTACCCCCTACGGGGGGCGGGTACAATGAGCAGTTCTTC	CASLPPTGGGYNEQFF
TRBV5-6	13	TRBJ1-1	NA	NA	TGTGCCAGCAGCTTAGGCCGAGTAACTGAAGCTTTCTTT	CASSLGRVTEAFF
TRBV7-9	13	TRBJ2-7	NA	TRBD1	TGTGCCAGCAGCCGGCGGGACAGGGACGAGCAGTACTTC	CASSRRDRDEQYF
TRBV12-3/TRBV12-4	17	TRBJ2-2	few	NA	TGTGCCAGCAGTTTAGCGTGGAGGGGGTTTAAAGGCGGGGAGCTGTTTTTT	CASSLAWRGFKGGELFF
TRBV28	16	TRBJ2-1	NA	NA	TGTGCCAGCAGTTCCCGCTTAGAGAGGGGCCGCGATGAGCAGTTCTTC	CASSSRLERGRDEQFF
TRBV12-3/TRBV12-4	15	TRBJ1-5	few	NA	TGTGCCAGTCAACAGGGAGGAGGTAGCAATCAGCCCCAGCATTTT	CASQQGGGSNQPQHF
TRBV5-8	14	TRBJ1-1	few	TRBD1	TGTGCCAGCAGGACGACAGGGGAGGACACTGAAGCTTTCTTT	CASRTTGEDTEAFF
TRBV24-1	15	TRBJ2-1	many	TRBD2	TGTGCCACCAGTGCCCACGGACTAGCTTTCAATGAGCAGTTCTTC	CATSAHGLAFNEQFF
TRBV24-1	14	TRBJ1-2	once	TRBD1	TGTGCCACCAGTGATACCGGGACAGGGGTCGGCTACACCTTC	CATSDTGTGVGYTF
TRBV2	14	TRBJ2-1	many	NA	TGTGCCAGCCGGCCTAGGGGGAGGCCGGATGAGCAGTTCTTC	CASRPRGRPDEQFF
TRBV27	18	TRBJ2-2	few	TRBD1	TGTGCCAGCAGTTTACGGGGGACAGGGTTTGGGAACACCGGGGAGCTGTTTTTT	CASSLRGTGFGNTGELFF
TRBV5-1	16	TRBJ2-2	NA	NA	TGCGCCAGCAGCTTGGAATCCCTACCGAACACCGGGGAGCTGTTTTTT	CASSLESLPNTGELFF
TRBV5-1	15	TRBJ2-1	NA	TRBD1	TGCGCCAGCAACCCGGGACAGCCCTCCTACAATGAGCAGTTCTTC	CASNPGQPSYNEQFF
TRBV20-1	14	TRBJ2-5	few	NA	TGCAGTGCTAGTACTACCGACAGCCAAGAGACCCAGTACTTC	CSASTTDSQETQYF
TRBV4-1	16	TRBJ2-1	NA	NA	TGCGCCAGCAGCCAAGAAGGGACGGAACCCTACAATGAGCAGTTCTTC	CASSQEGTEPYNEQFF
TRBV11-2	14	TRBJ2-1	few	TRBD2	TGTGCCAGCCCCGGGACTAGCGGGAGCAAAGAGCAGTTCTTC	CASPGTSGSKEQFF
TRBV6-2/TRBV6-3	17	TRBJ2-7	NA	TRBD2	TGTGCCAGCAGTTACATGGGGCTGCCGGGACTACCCTACGAGCAGTACTTC	CASSYMGLPGLPYEQYF